The source of this T cell receptor (beta chain) is a study of beta chain features in type 1 diabetes. Trimming pared 4 bases from V and 0 bases from J, leaving 11 bases between. The germline V gene encodes CDR1 SGHRS and CDR2 YFSETQ. There are 16 residues in the CDR3. On this clone itself: The antigen is not known.

Based on CD45RO/CCR7/CD25/CD127/CD95/CD27, CD4+ regulatory, stem cell-like memory, naive and central memory cells were sorted. Sequenced material consisted of expressed TCRB transcripts (all of the isolated RNA was reverse transcribed). The protocol was immunoSEQ multiplex PCR, while the TCRdb copy is restricted to in-frame clones and leaves out a portion. There are just over 600,000 clones in the sample; 15% to 17% occur only once, and approximately 0.087% lies in the top ten. Study outcomes and limitations: For TCRB rearrangement, an influence of HLA type remained unresolved here. Type 1 diabetes patients had TCRB CDR3s that were shorter (moderately but significantly so) in all four CD4+ subsets.

The clonotype was recovered from a man between 18 and 35 years old in good health. Sequenced material: naive CD4+ T cells from blood. This sequence joins TRBV5-1 and TRBJ2-6; D is uncertain. CDR3 amino acids: CASSPPDRSGANVLTF. The CDR3, as DNA: TGCGCCAGCAGCCCCCCCGACCGCTCTGGGGCCAACGTCCTGACTTTC.